At least ten counts were recorded for the clone carrying this T cell receptor beta chain. This sample is part of a study of glioma-infiltrating T cells. TCR alpha and beta CDR3 regions were amplified from RNA using iRepertoire nested multiplex PCR. TCRdb re-called the multiplex PCR reads with MiXCR, one entry per CDR3 protein. Among 110,000 or so distinct CDR3 sequences listed, less than 30% were seen once. CDR1 and CDR2 from the germline V gene are MRHNA and SNTAGT. Trimming cost V 5 bases and J 6 bases; bases outside gene matches: 3. CDR3 length: 13 residues. Sequencing was done on a sample of glioma tissue, nonneoplastic brain tissue, or PBMCs (not recorded which). The clonotype comes from a human donor with low-grade glioma or glioblastoma, undergoing nonglioma brain surgery, or in good health (not recorded which). This chain joins TRBV6-4 and TRBJ2-1; 8 bases map to TRBD2. In DNA form, the CDR3 reads TGTGCCAGCAGTTTTCTAGCGGGCAATGAGCAGTTCTTC. It yields the protein CASSFLAGNEQFF.